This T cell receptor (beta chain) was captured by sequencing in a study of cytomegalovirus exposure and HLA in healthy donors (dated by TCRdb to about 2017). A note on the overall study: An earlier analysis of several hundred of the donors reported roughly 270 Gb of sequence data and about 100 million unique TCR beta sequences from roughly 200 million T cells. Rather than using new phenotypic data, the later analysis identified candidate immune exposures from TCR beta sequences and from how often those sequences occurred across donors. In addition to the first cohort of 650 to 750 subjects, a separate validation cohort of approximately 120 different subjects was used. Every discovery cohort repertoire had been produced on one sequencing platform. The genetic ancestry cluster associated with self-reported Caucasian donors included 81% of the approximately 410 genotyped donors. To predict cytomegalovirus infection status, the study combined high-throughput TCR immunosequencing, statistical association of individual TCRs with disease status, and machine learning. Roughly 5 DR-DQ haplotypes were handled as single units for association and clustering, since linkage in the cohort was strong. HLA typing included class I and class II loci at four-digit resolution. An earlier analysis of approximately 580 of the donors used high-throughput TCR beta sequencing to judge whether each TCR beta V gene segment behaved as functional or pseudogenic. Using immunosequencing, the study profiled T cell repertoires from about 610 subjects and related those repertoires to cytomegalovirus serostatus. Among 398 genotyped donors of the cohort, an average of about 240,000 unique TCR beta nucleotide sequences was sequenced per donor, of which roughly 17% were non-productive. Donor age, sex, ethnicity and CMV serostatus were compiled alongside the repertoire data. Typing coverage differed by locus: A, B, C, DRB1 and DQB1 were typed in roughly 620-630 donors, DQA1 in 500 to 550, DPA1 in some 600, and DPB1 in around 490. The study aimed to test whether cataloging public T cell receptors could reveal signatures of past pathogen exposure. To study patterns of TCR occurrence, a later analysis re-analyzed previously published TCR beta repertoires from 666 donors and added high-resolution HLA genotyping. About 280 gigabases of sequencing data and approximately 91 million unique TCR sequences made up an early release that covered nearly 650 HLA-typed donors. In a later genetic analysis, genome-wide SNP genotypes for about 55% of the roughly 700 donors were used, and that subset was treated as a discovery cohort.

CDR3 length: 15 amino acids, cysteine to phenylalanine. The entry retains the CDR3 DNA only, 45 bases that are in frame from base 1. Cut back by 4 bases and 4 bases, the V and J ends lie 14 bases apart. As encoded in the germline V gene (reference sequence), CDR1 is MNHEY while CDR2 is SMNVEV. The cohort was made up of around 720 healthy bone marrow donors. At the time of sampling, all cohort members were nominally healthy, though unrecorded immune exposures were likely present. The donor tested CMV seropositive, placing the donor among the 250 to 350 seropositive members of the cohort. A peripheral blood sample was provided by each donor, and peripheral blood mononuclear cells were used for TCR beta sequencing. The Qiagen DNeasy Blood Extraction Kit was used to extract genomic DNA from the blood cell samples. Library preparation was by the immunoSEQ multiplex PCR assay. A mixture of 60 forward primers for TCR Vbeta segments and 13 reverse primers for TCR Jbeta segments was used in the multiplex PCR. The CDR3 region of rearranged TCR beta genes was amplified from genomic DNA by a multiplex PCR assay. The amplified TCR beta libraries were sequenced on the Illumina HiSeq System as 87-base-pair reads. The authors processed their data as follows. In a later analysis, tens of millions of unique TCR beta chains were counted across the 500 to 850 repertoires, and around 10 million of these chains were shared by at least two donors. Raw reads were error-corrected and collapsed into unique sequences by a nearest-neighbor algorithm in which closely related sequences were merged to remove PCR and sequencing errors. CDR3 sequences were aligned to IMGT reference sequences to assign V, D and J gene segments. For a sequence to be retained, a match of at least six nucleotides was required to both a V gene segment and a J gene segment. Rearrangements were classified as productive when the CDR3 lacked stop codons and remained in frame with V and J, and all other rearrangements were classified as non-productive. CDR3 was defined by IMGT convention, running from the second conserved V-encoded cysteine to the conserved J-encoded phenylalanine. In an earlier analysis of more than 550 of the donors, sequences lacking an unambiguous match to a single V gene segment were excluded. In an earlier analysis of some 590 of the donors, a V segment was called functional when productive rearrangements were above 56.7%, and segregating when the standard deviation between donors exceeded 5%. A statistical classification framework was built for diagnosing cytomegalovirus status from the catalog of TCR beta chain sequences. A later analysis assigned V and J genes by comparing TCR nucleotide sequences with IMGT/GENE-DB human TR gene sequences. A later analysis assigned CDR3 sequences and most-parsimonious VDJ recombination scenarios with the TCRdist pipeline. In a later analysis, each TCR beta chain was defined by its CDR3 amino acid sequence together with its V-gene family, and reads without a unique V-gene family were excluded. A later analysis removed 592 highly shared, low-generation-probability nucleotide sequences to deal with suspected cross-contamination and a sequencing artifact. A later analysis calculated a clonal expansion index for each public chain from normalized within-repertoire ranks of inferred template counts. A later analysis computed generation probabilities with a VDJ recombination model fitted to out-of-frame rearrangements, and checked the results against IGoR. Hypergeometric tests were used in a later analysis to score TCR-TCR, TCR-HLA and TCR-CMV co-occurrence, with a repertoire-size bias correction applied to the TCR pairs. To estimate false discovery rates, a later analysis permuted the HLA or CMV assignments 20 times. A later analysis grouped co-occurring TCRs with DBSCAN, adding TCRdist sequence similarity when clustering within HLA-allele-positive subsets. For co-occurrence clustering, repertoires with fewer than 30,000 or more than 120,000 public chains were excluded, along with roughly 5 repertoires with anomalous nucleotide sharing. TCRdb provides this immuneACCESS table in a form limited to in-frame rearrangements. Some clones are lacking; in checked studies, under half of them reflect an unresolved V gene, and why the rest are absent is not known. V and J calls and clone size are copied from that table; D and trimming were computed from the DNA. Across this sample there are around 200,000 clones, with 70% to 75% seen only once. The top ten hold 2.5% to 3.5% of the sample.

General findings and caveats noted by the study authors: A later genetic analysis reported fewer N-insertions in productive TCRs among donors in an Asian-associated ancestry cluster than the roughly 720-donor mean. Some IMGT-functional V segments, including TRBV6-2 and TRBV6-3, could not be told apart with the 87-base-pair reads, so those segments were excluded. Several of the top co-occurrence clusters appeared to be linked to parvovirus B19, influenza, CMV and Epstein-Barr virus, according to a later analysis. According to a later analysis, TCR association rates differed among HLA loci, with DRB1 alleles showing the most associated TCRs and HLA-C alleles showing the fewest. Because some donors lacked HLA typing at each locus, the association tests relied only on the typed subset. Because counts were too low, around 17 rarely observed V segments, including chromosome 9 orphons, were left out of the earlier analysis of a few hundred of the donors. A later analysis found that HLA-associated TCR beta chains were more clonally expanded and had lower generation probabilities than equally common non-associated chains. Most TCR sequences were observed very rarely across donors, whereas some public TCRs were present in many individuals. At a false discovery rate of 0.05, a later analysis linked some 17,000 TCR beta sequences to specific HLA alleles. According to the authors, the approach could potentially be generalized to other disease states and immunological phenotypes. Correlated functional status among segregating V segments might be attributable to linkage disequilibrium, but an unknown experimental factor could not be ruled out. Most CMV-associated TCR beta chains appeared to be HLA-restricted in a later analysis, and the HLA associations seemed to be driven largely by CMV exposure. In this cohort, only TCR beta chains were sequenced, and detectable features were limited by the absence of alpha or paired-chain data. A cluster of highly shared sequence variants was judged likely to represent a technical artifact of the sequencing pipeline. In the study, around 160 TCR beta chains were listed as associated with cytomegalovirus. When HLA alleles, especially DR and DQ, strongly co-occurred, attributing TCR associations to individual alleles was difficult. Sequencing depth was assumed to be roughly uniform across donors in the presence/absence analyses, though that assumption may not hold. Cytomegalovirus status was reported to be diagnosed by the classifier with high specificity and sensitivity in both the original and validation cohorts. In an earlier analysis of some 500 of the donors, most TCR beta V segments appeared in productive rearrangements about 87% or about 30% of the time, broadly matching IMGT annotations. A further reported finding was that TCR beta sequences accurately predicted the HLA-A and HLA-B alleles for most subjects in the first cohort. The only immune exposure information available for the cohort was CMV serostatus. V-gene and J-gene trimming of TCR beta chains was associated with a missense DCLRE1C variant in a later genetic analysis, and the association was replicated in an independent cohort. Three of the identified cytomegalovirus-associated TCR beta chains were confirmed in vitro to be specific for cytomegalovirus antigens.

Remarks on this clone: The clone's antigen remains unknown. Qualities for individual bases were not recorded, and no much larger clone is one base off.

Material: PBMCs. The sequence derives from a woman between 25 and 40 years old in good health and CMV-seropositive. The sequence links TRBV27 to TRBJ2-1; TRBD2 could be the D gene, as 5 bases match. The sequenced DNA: TGTGCCAGCAGTTCAATTGCGGGCGGTTACAATGAGCAGTTCTTC. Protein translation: CASSSIAGGYNEQFF.